This T cell receptor beta chain was sequenced during a study of CD8+ T cells in alopecia areata. At the level of the study: Treated patients were dosed with oral tofacitinib, taking 5 to 10 mg twice daily. Study-level results: With patients, TCR sharing proved less clear than in mice, a difference possibly related to HLA. Tissue-resident alphabeta T cells belonging to normal skin likewise get sequenced within scalp specimens. Higher clonality and more expanded CD8+ clones appeared in lesional than normal scalp.

The CDR3 has 13 residues. Germline CDR1 and CDR2: SQVTM and ANQGSEA. V was trimmed by 4 bases and J by 5 bases, leaving 13 bases between them. Extracted from the samples, RNA was reverse transcribed into cDNA to serve as the sequencing template. Clones were sequenced by immunoSEQ multiplex PCR, and TCRdb holds only the in-frame ones, with some missing. The sample shows some 170,000 clones, approximately 65% of them seen only once. Of note for this clone: The antigen remains undetermined.

Sequenced here: CD8+ T cells sorted from blood, sampled at week 0. The chain uses TRBV29-1 and TRBJ2-3; possible D gene TRBD2, 6 bases. This receptor was obtained from a human donor with alopecia areata. The CDR3 sequence: CSVGYRGGDTQYF. DNA of the CDR3: TGCAGCGTTGGGTATAGGGGAGGAGATACGCAGTATTTT.